This T cell receptor (beta chain) came from a study of blood T cell repertoires in COVID-19. V was shortened by 5 bases and J by 6 bases, with 16 bases between the two germline ends. CDR1 is SGHAT, CDR2 FQNNGV, per germline. The CDR3 covers 14 residues. Per the authors' pipeline: Reference gene primers were amplified, and this amplification served to estimate nucleated cell counts. The data were produced by immunoSEQ multiplex PCR, yet TCRdb's version contains in-frame clones alone and is incomplete. V and J calls and clone size come straight from that table; D and trimming were deduced from the DNA. The table includes 130,000 to 150,000 clones, approximately 81% detected once.

The chain has TRBV11-2 and TRBJ1-2; D remains unclear. Sequencing was performed on peripheral blood. The origin of this receptor is a human donor with acute or convalescent COVID-19. The donor label of this sample is uncertain. The CDR3 loop reads CASSKDSVANGYTF. The CDR3, as DNA: TGTGCCAGCAGCAAAGACTCCGTTGCTAATGGCTACACCTTC.